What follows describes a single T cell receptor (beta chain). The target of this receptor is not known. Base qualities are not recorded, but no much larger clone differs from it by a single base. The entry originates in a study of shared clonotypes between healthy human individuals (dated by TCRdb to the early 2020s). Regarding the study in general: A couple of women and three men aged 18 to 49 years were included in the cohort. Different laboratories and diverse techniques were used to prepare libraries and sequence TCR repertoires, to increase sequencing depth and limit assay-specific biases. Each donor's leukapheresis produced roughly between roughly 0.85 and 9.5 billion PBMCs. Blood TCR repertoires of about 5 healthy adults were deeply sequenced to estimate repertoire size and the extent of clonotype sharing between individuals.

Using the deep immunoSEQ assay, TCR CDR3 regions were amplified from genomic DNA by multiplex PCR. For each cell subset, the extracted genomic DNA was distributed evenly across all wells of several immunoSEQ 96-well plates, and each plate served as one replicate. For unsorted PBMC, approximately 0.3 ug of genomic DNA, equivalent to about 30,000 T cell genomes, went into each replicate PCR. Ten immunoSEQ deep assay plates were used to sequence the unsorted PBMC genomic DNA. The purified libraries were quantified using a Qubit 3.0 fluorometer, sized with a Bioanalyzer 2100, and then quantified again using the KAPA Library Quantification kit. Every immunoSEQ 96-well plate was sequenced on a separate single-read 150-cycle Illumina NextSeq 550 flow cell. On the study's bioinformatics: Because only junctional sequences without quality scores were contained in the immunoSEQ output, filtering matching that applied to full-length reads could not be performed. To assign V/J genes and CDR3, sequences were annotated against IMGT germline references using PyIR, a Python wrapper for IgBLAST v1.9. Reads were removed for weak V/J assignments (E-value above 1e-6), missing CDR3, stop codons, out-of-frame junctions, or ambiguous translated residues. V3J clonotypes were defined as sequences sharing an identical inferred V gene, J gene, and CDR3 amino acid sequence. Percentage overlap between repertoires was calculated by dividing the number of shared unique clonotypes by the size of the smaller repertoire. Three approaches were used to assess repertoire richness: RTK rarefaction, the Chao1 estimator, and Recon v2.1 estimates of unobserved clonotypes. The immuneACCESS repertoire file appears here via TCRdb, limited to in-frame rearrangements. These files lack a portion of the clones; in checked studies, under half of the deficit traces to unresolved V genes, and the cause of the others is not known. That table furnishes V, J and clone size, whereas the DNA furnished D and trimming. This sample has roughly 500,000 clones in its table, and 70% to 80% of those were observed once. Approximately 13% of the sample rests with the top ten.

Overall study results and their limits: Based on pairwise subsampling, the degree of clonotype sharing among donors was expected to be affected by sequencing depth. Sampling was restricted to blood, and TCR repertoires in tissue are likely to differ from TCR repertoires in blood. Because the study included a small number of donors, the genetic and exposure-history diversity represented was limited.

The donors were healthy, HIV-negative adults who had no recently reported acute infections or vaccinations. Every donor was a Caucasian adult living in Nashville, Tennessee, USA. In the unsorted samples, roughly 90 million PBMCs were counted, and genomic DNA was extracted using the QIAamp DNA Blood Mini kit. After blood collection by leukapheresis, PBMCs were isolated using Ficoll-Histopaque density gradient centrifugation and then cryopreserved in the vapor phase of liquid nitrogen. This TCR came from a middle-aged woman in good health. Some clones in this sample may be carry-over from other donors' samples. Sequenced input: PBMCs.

Here is the DNA: TGTGCCAGCAGCTCCACTAGTGGGGGACGAGAGACCCAGTACTTC. Translation gives CASSSTSGGRETQYF. The rearranged chain carries TRBV5-6 and TRBJ2-5; the D region may be TRBD1 or TRBD2, each matching 5 bases equally. The germline V gene encodes CDR1 SGHDT and CDR2 YYEEEE. The CDR3 spans 15 residues, from the cysteine through the phenylalanine. Only the CDR3 portion is preserved as DNA: 45 bases, with reading frame beginning at the first base. Trimming removed 3 bases from V and 4 bases from J, leaving 16 bases between the germline ends.